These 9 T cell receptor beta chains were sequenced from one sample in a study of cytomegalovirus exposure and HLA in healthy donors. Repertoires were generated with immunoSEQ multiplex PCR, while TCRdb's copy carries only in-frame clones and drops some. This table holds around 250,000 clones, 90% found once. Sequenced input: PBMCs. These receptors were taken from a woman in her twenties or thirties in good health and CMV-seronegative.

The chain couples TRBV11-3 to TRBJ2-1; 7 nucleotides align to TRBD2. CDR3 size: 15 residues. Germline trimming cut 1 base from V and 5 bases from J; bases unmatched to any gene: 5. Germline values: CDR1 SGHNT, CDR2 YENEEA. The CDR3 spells CASSLVPSGHNEQFF. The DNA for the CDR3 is TGTGCCAGCAGCTTAGTTCCTAGCGGCCACAATGAGCAGTTCTTC.

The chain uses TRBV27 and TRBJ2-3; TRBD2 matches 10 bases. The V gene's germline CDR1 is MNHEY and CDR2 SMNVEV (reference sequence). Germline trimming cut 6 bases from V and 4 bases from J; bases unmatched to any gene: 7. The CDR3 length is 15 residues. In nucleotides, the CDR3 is TGTGCCAGCAGACCCCTAGCGGGAGACGCAGATACGCAGTATTTT. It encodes CASRPLAGDADTQYF.

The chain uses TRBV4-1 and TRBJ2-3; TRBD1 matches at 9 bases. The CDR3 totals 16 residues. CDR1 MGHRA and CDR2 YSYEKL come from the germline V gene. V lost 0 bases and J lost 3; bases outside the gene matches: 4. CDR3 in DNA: TGCGCCAGCAGCCAAGATCTGACAGGGGGGACAGATACGCAGTATTTT. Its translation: CASSQDLTGGTDTQYF.

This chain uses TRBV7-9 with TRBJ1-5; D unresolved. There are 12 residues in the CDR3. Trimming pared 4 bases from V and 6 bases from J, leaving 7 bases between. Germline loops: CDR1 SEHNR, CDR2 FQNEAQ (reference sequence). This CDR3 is CASSSSLQPQHF. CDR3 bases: TGTGCCAGCAGCTCCTCACTTCAGCCCCAGCATTTT.

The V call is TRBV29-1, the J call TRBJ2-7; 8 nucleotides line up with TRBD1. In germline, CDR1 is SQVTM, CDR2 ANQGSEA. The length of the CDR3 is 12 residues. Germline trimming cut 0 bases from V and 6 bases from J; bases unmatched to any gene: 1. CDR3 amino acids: CSVEETGAEQYF. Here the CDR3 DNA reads TGCAGCGTTGAAGAGACAGGGGCCGAGCAGTACTTC.

CDR3 nucleotides: TGCGCCAGCAGCTGGACGACAGGGATGATCTCTGGGGCCAACGTCCTGACTTTC. This sequence encodes CASSWTTGMISGANVLTF. V and J are TRBV5-1 and TRBJ2-6, with TRBD1 identical over 7 bases. Per the germline V gene, CDR1 is SGHRS and CDR2 is YFSETQ. This CDR3 comprises 18 residues. Germline trimming cut 3 bases from V and 0 bases from J; bases unmatched to any gene: 9.

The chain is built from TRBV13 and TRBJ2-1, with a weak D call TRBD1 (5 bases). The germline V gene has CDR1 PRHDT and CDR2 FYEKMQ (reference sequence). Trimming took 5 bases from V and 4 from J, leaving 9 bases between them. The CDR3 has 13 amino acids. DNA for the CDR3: TGTGCCAGCAGCATTACAGGTTACAATGAGCAGTTCTTC. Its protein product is CASSITGYNEQFF.

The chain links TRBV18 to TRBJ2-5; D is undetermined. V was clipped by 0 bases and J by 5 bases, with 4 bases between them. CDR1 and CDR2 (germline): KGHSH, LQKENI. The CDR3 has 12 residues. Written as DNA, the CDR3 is TGTGCCAGCTCACCACCCTTGGAGACCCAGTACTTC. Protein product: CASSPPLETQYF. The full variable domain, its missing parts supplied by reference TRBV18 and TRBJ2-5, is NAGVMQNPRHLVRRRGQEARLRCSPMKGHSHVYWYRQLPEEGLKFMVYLQKENIIDESGMPKERFSAEFPKEGPSILRIQQVVRGDSAAYFCASSPPLETQYFGPGTRLLVL.

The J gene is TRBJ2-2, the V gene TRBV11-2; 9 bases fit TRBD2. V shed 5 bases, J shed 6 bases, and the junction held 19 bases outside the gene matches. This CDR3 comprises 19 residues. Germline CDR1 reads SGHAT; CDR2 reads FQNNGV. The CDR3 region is CASSPSGRRRGRASGELFF. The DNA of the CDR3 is TGTGCCAGCAGCCCTTCTGGCCGTCGTCGCGGGAGGGCCTCCGGGGAGCTGTTTTTT.